This passage covers 6 T cell receptor beta chains from one sample sequenced in a study of CD8 T cells in ankylosing spondylitis. Study-wide results and caveats: Ankylosing spondylitis blood seemed to carry a telltale TCR beta motif made of about 8 highly homologous variants.

Antigen specificity for these receptors is unknown. TCRdb analysed the 5' RACE reads with MiXCR anew, one entry per CDR3 protein. This repertoire shows some 220,000 distinct CDR3 sequences, 5.5% to 7.5% found once; its top ten account for 13% to 15%. Sequences were obtained from blood, either unsorted or a sorted T cell fraction (not recorded which). These TCRs come from a male donor with ankylosing spondylitis.

This clonotype has at least ten counts. V gene TRBV5-6 combines with J gene TRBJ1-2, with TRBD1 matching over 9 bases. The V segment lost 4 bases and the J segment 4 bases; nucleotides outside the gene matches: 2. Germline CDR1 is SGHDT and CDR2 is YYEEEE. CDR3 length: 13 residues. CDR3 sequence (DNA): TGTGCCAGCAGCCAGGGACAGGGCTATGGCTACACCTTC. Protein product: CASSQGQGYGYTF.

This clonotype has at least ten counts. The rearrangement joins TRBV29-1 to TRBJ2-7, with 13 bases matching TRBD2. Germline-derived CDR1 and CDR2 are SQVTM and ANQGSEA. Losses at the gene ends were 0 bases for V and 3 bases for J; bases not matched to a gene: 5. CDR3 length equals 16 residues. CDR3: CSVEDWTSGSYYEQYF. CDR3 coding DNA: TGCAGCGTTGAAGATTGGACTAGCGGGAGTTACTACGAGCAGTACTTC.

This clonotype has a count of ten or more. The CDR3: CASADTLYEQYF. The DNA for the CDR3 is TGTGCCAGCGCAGACACACTTTACGAGCAGTACTTC. The V call is TRBV7-9, the J call TRBJ2-7; D is undetermined. Germline loops: CDR1 SEHNR, CDR2 FQNEAQ (reference sequence). Trimming cost V 8 bases and J 4 bases, with 12 bases left between them. The CDR3 has 12 residues.

This clonotype was detected many times. The J gene is TRBJ2-1, the V gene TRBV4-3; 8 positions match TRBD2. The CDR3 runs 15 residues. CDR1 is LGHNA and CDR2 is YSLEER in the germline V gene. V gave up 6 bases and J gave up 0 bases; unmatched junction bases: 4. The CDR3 here is CASSPGTSSYNEQFF. The DNA of the CDR3 is TGCGCCAGCAGTCCCGGGACTAGCTCCTACAATGAGCAGTTCTTC.

This clonotype was found many times. The genes are TRBV28 and TRBJ2-1; D not certain. From germline, CDR1 is MDHEN and CDR2 SYDVKM. This CDR3 contains 12 residues. The germline V and J ends were trimmed by 3 bases and 8 bases, with 8 bases remaining between them. CDR3: CASSFVHHEQFF. CDR3 bases: TGTGCCAGCAGTTTCGTTCATCATGAGCAGTTCTTC.

This clonotype has just a few counts. The CDR3 DNA reads as TGTGCCAGCAGCTCACGAGGTGGACTAGTATATGAGCAGTTCTTC. The encoded protein is CASSSRGGLVYEQFF. The chain carries TRBV11-2 and TRBJ2-1, with 7 bases lining up with TRBD2. This CDR3 spans 15 amino acids. The V gene's germline CDR1 is SGHAT and CDR2 FQNNGV. Losses at the gene ends were 4 bases for V and 8 bases for J; bases not matched to a gene: 11.